This TCR beta chain stems from a study of human T cells and chemical hapten exposure. This CDR3 has 16 amino acids. The V gene end was trimmed by 0 bases and the J gene end by 1 base; junction bases not matched to a gene: 2. Per the germline V gene, CDR1 is LGHNA and CDR2 is YSLEER. TCRdb recomputed calls from the RACE reads with MiXCR, one row per CDR3 protein. The sample includes about 80,000 distinct CDR3 sequences, more than 8.5% of them seen just once. Regarding time point: patch test 2, 6 weeks after DPC sensitization. The sample's treatment: therapeutic diphenylcyclopropenone sensitization with weekly scalp DPC. Blood sampling preceded each patch test application. This clonotype was seen ten or more times.

The sequence was obtained from a woman in her 30s with alopecia areata. Some clones in this sample may be carry-over from other donors' samples. The V call is TRBV4-3, the J call TRBJ2-3; 9 bases are shared with TRBD2. The specimen was whole blood, collected in connection with sensitization to the hapten diphenylcyclopropenone (DPC). The CDR3 DNA reads TGCGCCAGCAGCCAAGACCGGACTAGCGGCACAGATACGCAGTATTTT. Its protein is CASSQDRTSGTDTQYF.